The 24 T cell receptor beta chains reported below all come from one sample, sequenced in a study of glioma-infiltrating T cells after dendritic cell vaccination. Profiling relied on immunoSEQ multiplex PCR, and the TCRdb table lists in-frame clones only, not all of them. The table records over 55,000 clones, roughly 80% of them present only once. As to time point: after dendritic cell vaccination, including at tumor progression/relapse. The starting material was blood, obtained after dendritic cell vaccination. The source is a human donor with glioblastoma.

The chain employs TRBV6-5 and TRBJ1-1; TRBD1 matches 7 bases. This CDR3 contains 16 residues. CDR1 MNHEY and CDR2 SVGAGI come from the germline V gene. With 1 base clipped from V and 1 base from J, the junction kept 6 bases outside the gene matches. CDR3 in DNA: TGTGCCAGCAGTTACTACACGGGACAGACGAACACTGAAGCTTTCTTT. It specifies CASSYYTGQTNTEAFF.

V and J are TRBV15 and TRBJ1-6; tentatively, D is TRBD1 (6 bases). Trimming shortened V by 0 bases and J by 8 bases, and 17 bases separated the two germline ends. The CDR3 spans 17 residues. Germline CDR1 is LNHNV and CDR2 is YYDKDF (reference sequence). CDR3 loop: CATSRDRAGVYDSPLHF. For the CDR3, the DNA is TGTGCCACCAGCAGAGATCGAGCAGGGGTTTATGATTCACCCCTCCACTTT.

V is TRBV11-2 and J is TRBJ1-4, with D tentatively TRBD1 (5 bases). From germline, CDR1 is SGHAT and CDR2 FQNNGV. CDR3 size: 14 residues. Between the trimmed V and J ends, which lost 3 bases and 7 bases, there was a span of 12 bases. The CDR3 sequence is CASSFGRVGEKLFF. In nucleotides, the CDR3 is TGTGCCAGCAGCTTCGGCAGGGTGGGTGAAAAACTGTTTTTT. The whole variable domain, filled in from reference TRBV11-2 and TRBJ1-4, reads EAGVAQSPRYKIIEKRQSVAFWCNPISGHATLYWYQQILGQGPKLLIQFQNNGVVDDSQLPKDRFSAERLKGVDSTLKIQPAKLEDSAVYLCASSFGRVGEKLFFGSGTQLSVL.

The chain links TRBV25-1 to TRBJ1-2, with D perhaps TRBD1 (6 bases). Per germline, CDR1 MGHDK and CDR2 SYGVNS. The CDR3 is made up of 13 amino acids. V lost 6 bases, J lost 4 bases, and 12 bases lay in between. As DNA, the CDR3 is TGTGCCAGCAGCGCCCCGGACAGCTATGGCTACACCTTC. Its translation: CASSAPDSYGYTF.

The CDR3: CASREEETQYF. CDR3 in DNA: TGTGCCAGCAGAGAGGAAGAGACCCAGTACTTC. The chain combines TRBV6-1 with TRBJ2-5; D uncertain. Germline assignment: CDR1 MNHNS and CDR2 SASEGT. The CDR3 length is 11 residues. V was trimmed by 6 bases and J by 3 bases, leaving 5 bases between them.

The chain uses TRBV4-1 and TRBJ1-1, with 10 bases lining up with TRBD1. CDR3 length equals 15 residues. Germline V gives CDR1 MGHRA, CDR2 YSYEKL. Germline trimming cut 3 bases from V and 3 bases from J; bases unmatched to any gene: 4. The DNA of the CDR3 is TGCGCCAGCAGCCAGACAGGGGGCCGGTACACTGAAGCTTTCTTT. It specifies CASSQTGGRYTEAFF.

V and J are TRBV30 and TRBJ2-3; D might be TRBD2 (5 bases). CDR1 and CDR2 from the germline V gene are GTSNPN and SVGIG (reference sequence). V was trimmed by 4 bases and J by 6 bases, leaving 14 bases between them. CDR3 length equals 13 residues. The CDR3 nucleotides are TGTGCCTGGAACCCCGGACTTATGGATACGCAGTATTTT. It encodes CAWNPGLMDTQYF.

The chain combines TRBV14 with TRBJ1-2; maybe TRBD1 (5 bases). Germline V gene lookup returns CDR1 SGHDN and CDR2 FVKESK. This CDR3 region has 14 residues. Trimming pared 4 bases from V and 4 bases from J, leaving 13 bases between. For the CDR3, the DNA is TGTGCCAGCAGCCCGGACATGGCCGGCTATGGCTACACCTTC. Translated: CASSPDMAGYGYTF.

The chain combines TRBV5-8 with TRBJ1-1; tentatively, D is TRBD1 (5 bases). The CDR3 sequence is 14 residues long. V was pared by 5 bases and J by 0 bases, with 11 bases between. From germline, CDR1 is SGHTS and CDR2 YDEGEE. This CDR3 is CASSRGAVNTEAFF. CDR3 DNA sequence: TGTGCCAGCAGTCGTGGGGCGGTGAACACTGAAGCTTTCTTT.

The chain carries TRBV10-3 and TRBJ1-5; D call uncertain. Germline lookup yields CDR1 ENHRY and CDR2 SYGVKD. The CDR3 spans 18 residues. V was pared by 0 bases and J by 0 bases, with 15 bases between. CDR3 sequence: CAISESYRDIYSNQPQHF. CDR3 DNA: TGTGCCATCAGTGAGTCGTATAGAGATATCTATAGCAATCAGCCCCAGCATTTT.

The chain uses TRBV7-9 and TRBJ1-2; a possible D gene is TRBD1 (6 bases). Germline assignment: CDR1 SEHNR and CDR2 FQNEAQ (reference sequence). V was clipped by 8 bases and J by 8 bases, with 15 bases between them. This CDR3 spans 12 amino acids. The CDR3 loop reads CASGTSGWGYTF. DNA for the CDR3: TGTGCCAGCGGGACATCGGGCTGGGGCTACACCTTC.

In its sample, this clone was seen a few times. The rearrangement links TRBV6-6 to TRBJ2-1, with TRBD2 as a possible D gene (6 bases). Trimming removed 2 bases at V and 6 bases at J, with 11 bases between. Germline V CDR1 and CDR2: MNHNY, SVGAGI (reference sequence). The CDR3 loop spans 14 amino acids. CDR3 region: CASSYGQGGNEQFF. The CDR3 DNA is TGTGCCAGCAGTTACGGGCAGGGAGGCAATGAGCAGTTCTTC.

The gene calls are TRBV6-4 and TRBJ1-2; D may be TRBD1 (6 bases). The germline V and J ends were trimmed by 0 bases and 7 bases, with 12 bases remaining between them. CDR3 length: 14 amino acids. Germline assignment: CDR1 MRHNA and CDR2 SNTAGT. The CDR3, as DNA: TGTGCCAGCAGTGACTCGGCAGGGGCAATTGGCTACACCTTC. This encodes CASSDSAGAIGYTF.

The CDR3 coding sequence is TGTGCCAGTAGTATAAGAGCGACTAGCGGTAAAGAGCAGTACTTC. It translates to CASSIRATSGKEQYF. The J gene is TRBJ2-7, the V gene TRBV19; 9 nucleotides match TRBD2. CDR3 length equals 15 residues. Germline V lookup: CDR1 LNHDA, CDR2 SQIVND (reference sequence). With 2 bases clipped from V and 7 bases from J, the junction kept 9 bases outside the gene matches. The whole variable domain, filled in from reference TRBV19 and TRBJ2-7, reads DGGITQSPKYLFRKEGQNVTLSCEQNLNHDAMYWYRQDPGQGLRLIYYSQIVNDFQKGDIAEGYSVSREKKESFPLTVTSAQKNPTAFYLCASSIRATSGKEQYFGPGTRLTVT.

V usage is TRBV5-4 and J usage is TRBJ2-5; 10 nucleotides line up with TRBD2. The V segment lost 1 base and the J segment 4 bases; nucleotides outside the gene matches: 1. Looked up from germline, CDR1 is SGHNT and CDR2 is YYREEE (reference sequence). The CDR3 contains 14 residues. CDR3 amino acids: CASSLRLAGETQYF. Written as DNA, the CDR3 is TGTGCCAGCAGCTTGCGACTAGCGGGAGAGACCCAGTACTTC.

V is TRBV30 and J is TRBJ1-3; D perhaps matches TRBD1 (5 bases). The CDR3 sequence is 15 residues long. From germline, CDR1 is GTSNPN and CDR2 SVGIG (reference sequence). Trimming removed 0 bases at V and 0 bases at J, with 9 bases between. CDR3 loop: CAWSVRGNSGNTIYF. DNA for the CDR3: TGTGCCTGGAGTGTACGGGGGAACTCTGGAAACACCATATATTTT.

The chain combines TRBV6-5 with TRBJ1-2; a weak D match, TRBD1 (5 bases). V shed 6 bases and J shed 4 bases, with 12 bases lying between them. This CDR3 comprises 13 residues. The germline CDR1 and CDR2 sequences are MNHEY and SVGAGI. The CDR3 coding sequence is TGTGCCAGCAGCCGGGGGTCGGGCTATGGCTACACCTTC. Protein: CASSRGSGYGYTF.

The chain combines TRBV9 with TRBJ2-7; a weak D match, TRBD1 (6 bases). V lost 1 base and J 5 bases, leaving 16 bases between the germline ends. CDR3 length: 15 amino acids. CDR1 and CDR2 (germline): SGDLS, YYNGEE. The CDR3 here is CASSVSTGVVDEQYF. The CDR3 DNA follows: TGTGCCAGCAGCGTATCGACAGGCGTAGTCGACGAGCAGTACTTC.

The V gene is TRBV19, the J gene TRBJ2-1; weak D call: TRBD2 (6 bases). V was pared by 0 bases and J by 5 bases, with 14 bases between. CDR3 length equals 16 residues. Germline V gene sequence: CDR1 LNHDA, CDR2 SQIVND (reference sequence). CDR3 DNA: TGTGCCAGTAGTATAGATAGGGGTGGGGGGAACAATGAGCAGTTCTTC. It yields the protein CASSIDRGGGNNEQFF.

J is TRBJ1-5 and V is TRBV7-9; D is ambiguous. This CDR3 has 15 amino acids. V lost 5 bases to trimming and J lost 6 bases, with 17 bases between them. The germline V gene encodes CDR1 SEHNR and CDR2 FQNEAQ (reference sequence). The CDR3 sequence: CASSARAGVGQPQHF. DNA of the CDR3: TGTGCCAGCAGCGCTCGGGCCGGGGTGGGTCAGCCCCAGCATTTT. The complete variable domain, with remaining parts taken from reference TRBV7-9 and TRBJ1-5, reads DTGVSQNPRHKITKRGQNVTFRCDPISEHNRLYWYRQTLGQGPEFLTYFQNEAQLEKSRLLSDRFSAERPKGSFSTLEIQRTEQGDSAMYLCASSARAGVGQPQHFGDGTRLSIL.

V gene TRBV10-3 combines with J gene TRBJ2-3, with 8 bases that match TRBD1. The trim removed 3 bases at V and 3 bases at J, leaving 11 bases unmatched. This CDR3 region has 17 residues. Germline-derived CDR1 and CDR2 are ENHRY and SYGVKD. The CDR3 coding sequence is TGTGCCATCAGTGAAGCGGAGGGGCAGGGGGCTACAGATACGCAGTATTTT. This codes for CAISEAEGQGATDTQYF.

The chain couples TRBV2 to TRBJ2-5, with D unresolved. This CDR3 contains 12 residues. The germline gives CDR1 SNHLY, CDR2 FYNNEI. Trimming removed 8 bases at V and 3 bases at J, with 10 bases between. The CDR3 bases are TGTGCCAGCGACTTATCGGAAGAGACCCAGTACTTC. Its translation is CASDLSEETQYF. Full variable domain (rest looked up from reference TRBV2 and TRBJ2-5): EPEVTQTPSHQVTQMGQEVILRCVPISNHLYFYWYRQILGQKVEFLVSFYNNEISEKSEIFDDQFSVERPDGSNFTLKIRSTKLEDSAMYFCASDLSEETQYFGPGTRLLVL.

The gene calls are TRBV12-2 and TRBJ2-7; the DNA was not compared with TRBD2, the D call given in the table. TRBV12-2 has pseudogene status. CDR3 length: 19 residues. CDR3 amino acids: CASRLGTSGSSSSSYEQYF. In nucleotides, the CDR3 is TGTGCAAGTCGCTTAGGAACTAGCGGGTCCTCCTCTTCATCCTACGAGCAGTACTTC.

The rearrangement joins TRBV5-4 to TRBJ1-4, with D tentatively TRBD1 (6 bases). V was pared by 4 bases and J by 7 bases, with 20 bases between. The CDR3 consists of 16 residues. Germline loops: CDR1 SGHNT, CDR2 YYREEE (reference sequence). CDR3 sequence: CASSPGGGGRAEKLFF. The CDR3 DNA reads TGTGCCAGCAGCCCAGGCGGCGGGGGGCGCGCTGAAAAACTGTTTTTT.